A single T cell receptor beta chain is shown here with its context. Its antigen is currently unknown. Libraries were prepared by immunoSEQ multiplex PCR; TCRdb keeps only in-frame clonotypes and omits some of them. The sample has about 8,000 clones, under 90% seen once. This entry comes from a study of T cells after posttransplantation cyclophosphamide. Study-wide points: After PTCy, TRB diversity resembled that of CNI/methotrexate controls. Later blood repertoires were often dominated by clones from the donor CD8+ memory compartment. Blood and skin or GI T cell repertoires showed limited TRB overlap.

A marrow graft followed busulfan-fludarabine conditioning, with cyclophosphamide on days +3 and +4. Trimming cost V 11 bases and J 2 bases; bases outside gene matches: 7. Germline V gives CDR1 ENHRY, CDR2 SYGVKD. The length of the CDR3 is 13 residues. The material sequenced was CD4+ T cells sorted from blood, taken 1404 days after allogeneic stem cell transplant with posttransplant cyclophosphamide. The origin of this receptor is a female patient in her forties or fifties who received an allogeneic stem cell transplant from a related donor, was CMV-positive, and had no GVHD. Among the T cells, some may be from the graft donor. The chain uses TRBV10-3 and TRBJ1-1; 8 positions match TRBD1. This CDR3 is CASTGDLNTEAFF. CDR3 in DNA: TGTGCCTCGACAGGGGACTTAAACACTGAAGCTTTCTTT.